The 4 T cell receptor beta chains below were found in one sample sequenced in a study of blood T cell repertoires in COVID-19. Method: immunoSEQ multiplex PCR; TCRdb's copy keeps in-frame clones and lacks some. The table has approximately 250,000 clones, about 90% seen once. Sequencing used peripheral blood. Every receptor here comes from a woman in her sixties or seventies with COVID-19, enrolled during active disease.

Remarks on this clone: The sample has other DNA sequences that encode this CDR3 too. The chain carries TRBV5-1 and TRBJ1-4; possible D gene TRBD1, 5 bases. Germline CDR1 and CDR2: SGHRS and YFSETQ. V was clipped by 2 bases and J by 0 bases, with 8 bases between them. The CDR3 is 15 amino acids. CDR3 residues: CASSLDRATNEKLFF. The DNA for the CDR3 is TGCGCCAGCAGCTTAGACAGAGCAACTAATGAAAAACTGTTTTTT.

This clone was seen repeatedly, ten times or more. The CDR3 DNA reads TGTGCCAGCAGGCCCGGGGGGAACTATGGCTACACCTTC. It translates to CASRPGGNYGYTF. The chain uses TRBV28 and TRBJ1-2; possible D gene TRBD1, 5 bases. The CDR3 is 13 residues long. Germline CDR1 and CDR2: MDHEN and SYDVKM. V was cut by 6 bases and J by 2 bases, with 10 bases left in between.

The chain couples TRBV29-1 to TRBJ2-1, with a possible D match to TRBD2 (5 bases). V lost 3 bases and J lost 9, with 15 bases in between. The germline CDR1 and CDR2 sequences are SQVTM and ANQGSEA. CDR3 length equals 13 residues. The CDR3: CSVDLPSRVEQFF. CDR3 coding DNA: TGCAGCGTTGACTTGCCGTCGCGGGTTGAGCAGTTCTTC.

The table lists this clone with a count of one. The rearrangement uses TRBV3-1 (or the pseudogene TRBV3-2) and TRBJ2-1; the D gene is possibly TRBD2 (5 bases). The CDR3 contains 16 residues. Germline-derived CDR1 and CDR2 are LGHDT and YNNKEL (reference sequence). V lost 0 bases and J 3 bases, leaving 12 bases between the germline ends. CDR3 region: CASSQDTAASYNEQFF. CDR3 sequence (DNA): TGTGCCAGCAGCCAAGATACAGCGGCGAGCTACAATGAGCAGTTCTTC.